This TCR beta chain was recorded in a study of beta chain features in type 1 diabetes. General study results and limits: Type 1 diabetes patients showed a moderate but significant shortening of TCRB CDR3s in all four CD4+ subsets. Because the template was cDNA, high-expressing cells might be over-represented.

With regard to this clone: The antigen remains unidentified.

The entirety of the isolated RNA underwent reverse transcription, so expressed TCRB transcripts were sequenced. TCRdb's table, derived via immunoSEQ multiplex PCR, lists solely in-frame clones and lacks some. The sample consists of roughly 100,000 clones, approximately 30% of them appearing once. This CDR3 region has 13 residues. The germline V and J ends were trimmed by 1 base and 6 bases, with 9 bases remaining between them. Germline V gene sequence: CDR1 LGHNA, CDR2 YNFKEQ. There was one heparinised blood draw per donor, averaging approximately 120 mL. Markers CD45RO/CCR7/CD25/CD127/CD95/CD27 served to sort CD4+ naive, central memory, regulatory and stem cell-like memory cells. Purity above 95% was achieved in all sorted populations.

The origin of this receptor is a woman aged 18-35 years with type 1 diabetes. The sequenced sample consisted of central memory CD4+ T cells from blood. The chain carries TRBV4-2 and TRBJ1-2; D gene unclear. This CDR3 is CASSQGPVDGYTF. The DNA of the CDR3 is TGTGCCAGCAGCCAAGGCCCAGTTGATGGCTACACCTTC.